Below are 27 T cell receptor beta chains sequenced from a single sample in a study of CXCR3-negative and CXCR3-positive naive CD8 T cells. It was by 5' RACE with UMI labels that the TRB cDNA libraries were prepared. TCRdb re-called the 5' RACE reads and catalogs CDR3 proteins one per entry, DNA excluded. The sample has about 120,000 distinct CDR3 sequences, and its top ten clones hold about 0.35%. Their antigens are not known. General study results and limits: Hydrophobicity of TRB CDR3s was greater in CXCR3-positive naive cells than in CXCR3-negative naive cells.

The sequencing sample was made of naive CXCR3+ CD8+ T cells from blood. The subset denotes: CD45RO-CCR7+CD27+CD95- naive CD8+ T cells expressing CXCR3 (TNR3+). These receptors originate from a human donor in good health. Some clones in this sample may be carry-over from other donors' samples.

The CDR3 here is CASSGGGPSDTQYF. The chain combines TRBV27 with TRBJ2-3; TCRdb indicates TRBD2, and absent DNA this call remains unverified. The CDR3 loop spans 14 amino acids. Germline lookup yields CDR1 MNHEY and CDR2 SMNVEV (reference sequence).

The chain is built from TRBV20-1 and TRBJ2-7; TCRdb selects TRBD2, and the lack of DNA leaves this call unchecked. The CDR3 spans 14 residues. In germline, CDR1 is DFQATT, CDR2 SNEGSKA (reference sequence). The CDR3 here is CSVVAYLAGNEQYF.

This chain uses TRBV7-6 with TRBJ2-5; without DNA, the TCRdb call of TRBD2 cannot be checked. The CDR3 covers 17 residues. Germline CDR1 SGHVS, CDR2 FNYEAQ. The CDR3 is CASSSGLAGGPQETQYF. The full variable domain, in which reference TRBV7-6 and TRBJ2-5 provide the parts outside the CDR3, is GAGVSQSPRYKVTKRGQDVALRCDPISGHVSLYWYRQALGQGPEFLTYFNYEAQQDKSGLPNDRFSAERPEGSISTLTIQRTEQRDSAMYRCASSSGLAGGPQETQYFGPGTRLLVL.

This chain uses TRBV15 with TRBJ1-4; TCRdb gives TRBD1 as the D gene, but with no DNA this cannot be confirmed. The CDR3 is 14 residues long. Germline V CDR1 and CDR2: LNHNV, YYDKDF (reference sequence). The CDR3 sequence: CATSRTGDNEKLFF. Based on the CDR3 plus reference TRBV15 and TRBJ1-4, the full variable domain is DAMVIQNPRYQVTQFGKPVTLSCSQTLNHNVMYWYQQKSSQAPKLLFHYYDKDFNNEADTPDNFQSRRPNTSFCFLDIRSPGLGDTAMYLCATSRTGDNEKLFFGSGTQLSVL.

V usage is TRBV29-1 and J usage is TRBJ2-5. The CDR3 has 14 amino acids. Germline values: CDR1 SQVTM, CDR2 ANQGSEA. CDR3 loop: CSVEDNLQQETQYF.

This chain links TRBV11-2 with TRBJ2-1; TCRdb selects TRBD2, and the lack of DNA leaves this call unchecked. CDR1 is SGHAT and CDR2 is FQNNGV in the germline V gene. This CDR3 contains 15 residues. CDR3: CASSFFRGPMNEQFF.

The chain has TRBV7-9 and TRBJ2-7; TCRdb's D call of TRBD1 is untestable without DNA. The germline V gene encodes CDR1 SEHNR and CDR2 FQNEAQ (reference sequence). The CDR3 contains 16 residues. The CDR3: CASSPSPGQGDYEQYF.

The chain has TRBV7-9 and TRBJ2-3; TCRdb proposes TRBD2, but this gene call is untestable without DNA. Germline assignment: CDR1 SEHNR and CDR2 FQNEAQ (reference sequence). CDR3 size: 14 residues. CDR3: CASSPDYVADTQYF.

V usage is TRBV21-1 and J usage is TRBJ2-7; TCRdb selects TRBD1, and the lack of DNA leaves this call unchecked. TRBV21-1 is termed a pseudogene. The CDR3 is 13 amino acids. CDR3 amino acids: CASRRGISYEQYF.

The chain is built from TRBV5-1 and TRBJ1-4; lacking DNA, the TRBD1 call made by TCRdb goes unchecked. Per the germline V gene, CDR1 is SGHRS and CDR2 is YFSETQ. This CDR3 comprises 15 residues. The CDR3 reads CASSQQGHSNEKLFF.

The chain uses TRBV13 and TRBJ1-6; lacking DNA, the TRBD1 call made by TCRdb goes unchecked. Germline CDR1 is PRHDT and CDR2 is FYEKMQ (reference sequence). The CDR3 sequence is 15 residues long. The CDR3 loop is CASSLARTDNSPLHF. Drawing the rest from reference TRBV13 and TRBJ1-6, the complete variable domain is AAGVIQSPRHLIKEKRETATLKCYPIPRHDTVYWYQQGPGQDPQFLISFYEKMQSDKGSIPDRFSAQQFSDYHSELNMSSLELGDSALYFCASSLARTDNSPLHFGNGTRLTVT.

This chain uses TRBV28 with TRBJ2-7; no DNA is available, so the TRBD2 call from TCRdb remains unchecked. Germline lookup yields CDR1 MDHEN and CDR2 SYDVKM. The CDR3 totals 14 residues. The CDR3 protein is CASSSIAGGREQYF.

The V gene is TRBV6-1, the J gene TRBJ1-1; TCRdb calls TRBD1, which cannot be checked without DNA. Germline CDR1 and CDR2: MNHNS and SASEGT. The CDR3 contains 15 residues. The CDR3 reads CASRGTGFSFTEAFF.

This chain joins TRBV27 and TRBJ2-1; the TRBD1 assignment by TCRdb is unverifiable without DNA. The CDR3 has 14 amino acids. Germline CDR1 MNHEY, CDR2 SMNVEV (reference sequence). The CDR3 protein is CASSFPGPVGEQFF.

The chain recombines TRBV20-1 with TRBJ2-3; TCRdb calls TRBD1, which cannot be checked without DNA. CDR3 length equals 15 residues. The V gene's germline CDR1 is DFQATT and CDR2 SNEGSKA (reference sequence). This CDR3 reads CSARAWTDDTDTQYF.

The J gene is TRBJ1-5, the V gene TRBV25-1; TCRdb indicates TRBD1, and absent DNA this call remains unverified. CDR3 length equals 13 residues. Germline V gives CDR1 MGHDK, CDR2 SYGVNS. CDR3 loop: CASSRDSLQPQHF.

The CDR3 loop reads CASSLIAGGYNEQFF. The chain links TRBV4-1 to TRBJ2-1; checking the TCRdb D call of TRBD2 is not possible without DNA. CDR1 and CDR2 (germline): MGHRA, YSYEKL. CDR3 length equals 15 residues.

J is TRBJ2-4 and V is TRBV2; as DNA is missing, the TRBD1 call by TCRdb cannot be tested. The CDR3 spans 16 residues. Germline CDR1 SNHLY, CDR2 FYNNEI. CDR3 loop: CASSETGPGDRNIQYF.

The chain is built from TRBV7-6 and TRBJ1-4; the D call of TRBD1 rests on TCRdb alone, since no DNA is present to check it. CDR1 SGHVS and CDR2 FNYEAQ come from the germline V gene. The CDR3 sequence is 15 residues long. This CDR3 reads CASSPRDRPNEKLFF.

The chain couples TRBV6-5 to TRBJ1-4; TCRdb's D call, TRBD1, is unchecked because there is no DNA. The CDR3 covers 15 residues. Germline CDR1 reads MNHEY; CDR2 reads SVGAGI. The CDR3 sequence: CASSYSRGLNEKLFF.

The CDR3 sequence: CASSYGGWHQETQYF. The chain couples TRBV11-2 to TRBJ2-5. The length of the CDR3 is 15 residues. Looked up from germline, CDR1 is SGHAT and CDR2 is FQNNGV.

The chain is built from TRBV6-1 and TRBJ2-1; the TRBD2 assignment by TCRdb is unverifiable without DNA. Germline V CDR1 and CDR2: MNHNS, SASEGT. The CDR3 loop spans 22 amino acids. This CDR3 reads CASTPWGWTWTSDRPEDNEQFF.

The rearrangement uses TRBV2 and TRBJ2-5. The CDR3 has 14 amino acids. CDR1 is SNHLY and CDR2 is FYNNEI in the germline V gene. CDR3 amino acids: CASRLDGLRETQYF.

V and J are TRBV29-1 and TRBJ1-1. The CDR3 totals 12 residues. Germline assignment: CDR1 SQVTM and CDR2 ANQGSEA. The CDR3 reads CSVEGVDTEAFF.

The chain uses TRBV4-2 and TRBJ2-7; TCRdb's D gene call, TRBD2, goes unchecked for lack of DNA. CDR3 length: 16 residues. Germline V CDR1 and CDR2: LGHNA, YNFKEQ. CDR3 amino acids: CASSQDSGGPSYEQYF.

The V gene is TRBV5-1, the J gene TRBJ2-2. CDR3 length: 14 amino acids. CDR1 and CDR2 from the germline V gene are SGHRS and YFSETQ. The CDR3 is CASSFYGNTGELFF.

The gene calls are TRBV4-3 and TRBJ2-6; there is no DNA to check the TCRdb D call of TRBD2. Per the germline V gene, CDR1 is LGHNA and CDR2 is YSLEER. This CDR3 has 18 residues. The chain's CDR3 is CASSQGASGLAGANVLTF.